The rows below give T cell receptor beta chains drawn from one sample of a study of blood T cell repertoires in COVID-19. Sequencing used immunoSEQ multiplex PCR; TCRdb keeps in-frame clones, though not all of them. Of 150,000 to 200,000 clones listed, roughly nine tenths are singletons. The sample taken for sequencing was peripheral blood. These receptors were taken from a human donor in a cohort sampled during active COVID-19. The CDR3 runs from the conserved cysteine through the conserved F or W. The D gene is left open where the match is weak. Where a row states a size, it is once, few, many or the class of an expanded clone; other rows omit it.

TRBV7-5	TRBJ1-1	14	-	-	TGTGTCAGAAGCTTAGTGTTCGACTGGCCTGAAGCTTTCTTT	CVRSLVFDWPEAFF
TRBV7-8	TRBJ1-3	16	-	-	TGTGCCAGCAGCGCGCCAACAGGGCGCTCTGGAAACACCATATATTTT	CASSAPTGRSGNTIYF
TRBV5-1	TRBJ2-7	15	-	TRBD2	TGCGCCAGCAGCTTATTAGCGGGTGCATCCTACGAGCAGTACTTC	CASSLLAGASYEQYF
TRBV6-5	TRBJ1-5	14	-	-	TGTGCCAGCAGTATTGACAGGAGCAATCAGCCCCAGCATTTT	CASSIDRSNQPQHF
TRBV27	TRBJ2-3	14	-	-	TGTGCCAGCGCAGGTCCGGCTACAGTAGATACGCAGTATTTT	CASAGPATVDTQYF
TRBV7-9	TRBJ2-3	15	-	TRBD1	TGTGCCAGCAGCCCTAAGGACAGGGTGGCGGATACGCAGTATTTT	CASSPKDRVADTQYF
TRBV2	TRBJ2-7	14	-	-	TGTGCCAGCAGCCCCACTGAGAGCTCCTACGAGCAGTACTTC	CASSPTESSYEQYF
TRBV6-5	TRBJ1-2	14	-	TRBD1	TGTGCCAGCACAGGGACAGGGGGAGCCTATGGCTACACCTTC	CASTGTGGAYGYTF
TRBV6-6	TRBJ2-2	14	-	-	TGTGCCAGCCTGACTAGTCCGAACACCGGGGAGCTGTTTTTT	CASLTSPNTGELFF
TRBV20-1	TRBJ2-3	13	-	TRBD2	TGCAGTGCTAGTGGTAGCGGGAGTAATACGCAGTATTTT	CSASGSGSNTQYF
TRBV27	TRBJ2-7	13	-	-	TGTGCCAGCAGCTTGACAAGCTCCTACGAGCAGTACTTC	CASSLTSSYEQYF
TRBV7-2	TRBJ2-6	18	-	-	TGTGCCAGCAGCTTGCTGGCAGGGGGACTCTCTGGGGCCAACGTCCTGACTTTC	CASSLLAGGLSGANVLTF
TRBV19	TRBJ1-2	13	-	-	TGTGCCAGTAGTATACAGGGTTCAGATGGCTACACCTTC	CASSIQGSDGYTF
TRBV6-5	TRBJ2-7	13	-	TRBD1	TGTGCCAGCAGATGGACAGGGACGTACGAGCAGTACTTC	CASRWTGTYEQYF
TRBV5-1	TRBJ1-4	16	-	TRBD1	TGCGCCAGCAGCCAGTCCGACAGGGGAGGGGATGAAAAACTGTTTTTT	CASSQSDRGGDEKLFF
TRBV4-2	TRBJ2-7	15	-	TRBD1	TGTGCCAGCAGCCAGGAACGGGACAGGGTCTACGAGCAGTACTTC	CASSQERDRVYEQYF
TRBV29-1	TRBJ1-2	14	few	TRBD1	TGCAGCGTTGAAATGATACAGGGGGCAGGTGGCTACACCTTC	CSVEMIQGAGGYTF
TRBV7-6	TRBJ2-1	15	-	-	TGTGCCAGCAGCTTGGATCTGGGGGGTCCCAATGAGCAGTTCTTC	CASSLDLGGPNEQFF
TRBV2	TRBJ2-7	14	-	-	TGTGCCAGCAGTGAAAGGGGCGAAACCTACGAGCAGTACTTC	CASSERGETYEQYF